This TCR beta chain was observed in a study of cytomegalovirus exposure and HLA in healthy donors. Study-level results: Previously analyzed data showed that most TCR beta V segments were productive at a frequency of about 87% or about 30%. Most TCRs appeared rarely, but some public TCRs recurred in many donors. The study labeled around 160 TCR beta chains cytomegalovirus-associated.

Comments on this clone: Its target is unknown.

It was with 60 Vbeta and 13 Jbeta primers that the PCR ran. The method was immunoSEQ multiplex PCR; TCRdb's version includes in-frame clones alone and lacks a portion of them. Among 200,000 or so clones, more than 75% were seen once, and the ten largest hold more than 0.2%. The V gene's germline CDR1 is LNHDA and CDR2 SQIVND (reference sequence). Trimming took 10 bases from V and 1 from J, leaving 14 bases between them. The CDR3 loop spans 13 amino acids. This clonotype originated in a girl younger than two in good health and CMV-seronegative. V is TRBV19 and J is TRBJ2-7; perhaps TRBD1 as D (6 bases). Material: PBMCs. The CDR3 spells CAIRTETSYEQYF. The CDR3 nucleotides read TGTGCCATCAGGACAGAAACTTCCTACGAGCAGTACTTC.